This T cell receptor beta chain was captured by sequencing in a study of OX40 agonist ivuxolimab in advanced cancers. Study at large: Prior anti-PD-1, anti-PD-L1 or anti-CTLA-4 therapy was allowed; more than 30% had some. The study, taken as a whole, reports: Fewer expanded clones were found on average in CD4+ than in CD8+ T cells.

Per the germline V gene, CDR1 is LGHNA and CDR2 is YSLEER. Trimming removed 0 bases at V and 0 bases at J, with 6 bases between. CDR3 length: 15 residues. Regarding this clone: What it binds is not known.

Some clones are missing from TCRdb's copy, which holds only in-frame ones; the method was immunoSEQ multiplex PCR. The sample shows roughly 110,000 clones, around 90% of them seen only once. The chain carries TRBV4-3 and TRBJ2-1, with D tentatively TRBD2 (6 bases). Sequencing used CD4+ or CD8+ T cells sorted from blood, obtained in a trial of the OX40 agonist ivuxolimab. The sequence came from an adult with an advanced solid tumor such as melanoma, head and neck, liver or kidney cancer. The CDR3 DNA is TGCGCCAGCAGCCAAGACGGGGGCTCCTACAATGAGCAGTTCTTC. It yields the protein CASSQDGGSYNEQFF.